These 5 T cell receptor beta chains came from one sample sequenced in a study of early T cells in non-severe SARS-CoV-2 infection. TCRdb itself ran the 5' RACE reads through MiXCR, one entry per CDR3 protein. The repertoire holds tens of thousands of distinct CDR3 sequences, 15% to 17% seen once, with 12% in the top ten. The sample was whole blood. These receptors all stem from an adult who was a healthcare worker with PCR-confirmed SARS-CoV-2 infection or an uninfected control (not recorded which).

The table lists this clonotype with a few counts. V gene TRBV5-1 combines with J gene TRBJ2-1, with no clear D. The CDR3 sequence is 13 residues long. Germline V gene sequence: CDR1 SGHRS, CDR2 YFSETQ. Trimming took off 0 bases at V and 8 bases at J, with 9 bases between the two ends. This CDR3 is CASSLAEWDEQFF. The CDR3 region has the DNA TGCGCCAGCAGCTTGGCCGAGTGGGATGAGCAGTTCTTC.

This clonotype was found a few times. The chain links TRBV5-1 to TRBJ1-1; TRBD1 aligns across 8 bases. J lost 0 bases, V lost 3 bases, and 10 bases had no gene match. Germline V lookup: CDR1 SGHRS, CDR2 YFSETQ. The CDR3 length is 17 residues. The chain's CDR3 is CASSSGQGGYMNTEAFF. CDR3 in DNA: TGCGCCAGCAGCTCCGGACAGGGCGGGTACATGAACACTGAAGCTTTCTTT.

The V and J genes are TRBV20-1 and TRBJ1-2, with D unresolved. Trimming removed 0 bases from V and 2 bases from J, with 7 bases in between. The germline CDR1 and CDR2 sequences are DFQATT and SNEGSKA (reference sequence). The CDR3 contains 13 residues. The CDR3 sequence: CSARDWQNYGYTF. CDR3 bases: TGCAGTGCTAGAGATTGGCAGAACTATGGCTACACCTTC.

The table lists this clonotype with a count of one. This chain connects TRBV24-1 to TRBJ2-7; D is undetermined. With 0 bases removed from V and 5 bases from J, the gap between germline ends came to 7 bases. CDR3 length: 13 residues. Germline CDR1 is KGHDR and CDR2 is SFDVKD. The CDR3 spells CATSDLLRNEQYF. CDR3 coding DNA: TGTGCCACCAGTGATTTGCTGAGGAACGAGCAGTACTTC.

This chain joins TRBV7-8 and TRBJ2-1, with 15 bases fitting TRBD2. The germline V gene encodes CDR1 SGHVS and CDR2 FQNEAQ. V lost 1 base, J lost 6 bases, and 7 bases stayed unmatched. The CDR3 sequence is 18 residues long. Here the CDR3 DNA reads TGTGCCAGCAGCTTAGTTTTAGGACTAGCGGGGGGGCGCAATGAGCAGTTCTTC. Protein: CASSLVLGLAGGRNEQFF.